Each of the 8 T cell receptor beta chains below was sequenced from the same sample in a study of blood T cells in healthy people across ages. Primers used in a second PCR of about 6 to 12 cycles were a sample-barcoded 5' primer and a J-beta primer mix. Via MiXCR, TCRdb re-called the 5' RACE reads, giving one row per CDR3 protein. The table shows roughly 2 million distinct CDR3 sequences, with around half occurring only once. Sequencing was carried out using blood. These receptors were collected from a woman in her thirties or forties in good health.

V usage is TRBV4-1 and J usage is TRBJ1-2; D is unresolved. The CDR3 runs to 14 residues. Germline CDR1 is MGHRA and CDR2 is YSYEKL. Trimming took 0 bases from V and 5 from J, leaving 10 bases between them. CDR3 protein: CASSQEGQQYGYTF. CDR3 sequence (DNA): TGCGCCAGCAGCCAAGAAGGCCAGCAGTATGGCTACACCTTC.

V is TRBV6-5 and J is TRBJ2-5; D gene uncertain. The V end was cut by 6 bases, the J end by 5 bases, with 19 bases between. CDR1 MNHEY and CDR2 SVGAGI come from the germline V gene. CDR3 length equals 15 residues. The CDR3 DNA reads TGTGCCAGCAGGCCGCAGGCAATGCTTGGGGAGACCCAGTACTTC. Encoded protein: CASRPQAMLGETQYF.

The rearrangement links TRBV28 to TRBJ2-7, with D hard to call. The CDR3 extends over 14 amino acids. V was clipped by 6 bases and J by 5 bases, with 17 bases between them. Germline lookup yields CDR1 MDHEN and CDR2 SYDVKM. CDR3: CASSSAWALDEQYF. Here the CDR3 DNA reads TGTGCCAGCAGCTCCGCGTGGGCCCTCGACGAGCAGTACTTC. The variable domain in full, completed from reference TRBV28 and TRBJ2-7, reads DVKVTQSSRYLVKRTGEKVFLECVQDMDHENMFWYRQDPGLGLRLIYFSYDVKMKEKGDIPEGYSVSREKKERFSLILESASTNQTSMYLCASSSAWALDEQYFGPGTRLTVT.

This clonotype was seen a few times. This rearrangement joins TRBV5-6 to TRBJ2-4; the D gene could be TRBD1 or TRBD2 (6 bases each). CDR3 length equals 14 residues. The V and J ends lost 4 bases and 13 bases respectively, with 21 bases between them. In germline, CDR1 is SGHDT, CDR2 YYEEEE. In DNA, the CDR3 is TGTGCCAGCAGCCCAAGGACAGCGGAGGGGGAGCAGTACTTC. Its protein is CASSPRTAEGEQYF.

The chain employs TRBV20-1 and TRBJ2-5; D is tentatively TRBD1 or TRBD2 (5 bases each). The J call could be wrong; TRBJ2-7 is a better fit for the DNA end. CDR3 length equals 14 residues. Germline CDR1 DFQATT, CDR2 SNEGSKA (reference sequence). The DNA of the CDR3 is TGCAGTGCCGAAGGTCAGGGAGCGACCTACGAGCAGTACTTC. Its translation: CSAEGQGATYEQYF.

This rearrangement joins TRBV7-2 to TRBJ2-3, with TRBD2 matching 12 bases. With 5 bases clipped from V and 10 bases from J, the junction kept 4 bases outside the gene matches. The CDR3 has 13 residues. Germline CDR1 is SGHTA and CDR2 is FQGNSA. The CDR3 region has the DNA TGTGCCAGCAGCGGGAGACTAGCGGGGGCGCAGTATTTT. Its translation: CASSGRLAGAQYF.

This clonotype was detected a few times. This rearrangement joins TRBV20-1 to TRBJ2-5; D may be TRBD1 or TRBD2 (6 bases each). V lost 2 bases and J lost 6, with 19 bases in between. CDR3 length: 15 residues. Germline V gene data show CDR1 as DFQATT and CDR2 as SNEGSKA (reference sequence). DNA for the CDR3: TGCAGTGCTAGAAGCCCCCCGGGGGCGAAGAAGACCCAGTACTTC. It is translated as CSARSPPGAKKTQYF.

This clonotype was seen a few times. The CDR3 spells CSGPRASEQFF. In DNA form, the CDR3 reads TGCAGCGGGCCTCGGGCTAGTGAGCAGTTCTTC. The V and J genes are TRBV29-1 and TRBJ2-1; D is ambiguous. Trimming pared 7 bases from V and 9 bases from J, leaving 13 bases between. CDR1 is SQVTM and CDR2 is ANQGSEA in the germline V gene. CDR3 size: 11 residues.